The 32 T cell receptor beta chains reported below all come from one sample, sequenced in a study of cytomegalovirus exposure and HLA in healthy donors. The PCR employed 60 Vbeta primers together with 13 Jbeta primers. Sequencing used immunoSEQ multiplex PCR; TCRdb keeps in-frame clones, though not all of them. This repertoire shows 150,000 or so clones, 60% to 80% found once; its top ten account for approximately 15%. The specimen was PBMCs. These receptors came from a woman between 40 and 55 years old in good health and CMV-seronegative.

This sequence joins TRBV6-1 and TRBJ1-1, with D unclear. Germline-derived CDR1 and CDR2 are MNHNS and SASEGT. The CDR3 is 14 residues long. The germline V and J ends were trimmed by 6 bases and 4 bases, with 15 bases remaining between them. CDR3 amino acids: CASSFTGMATEAFF. DNA for the CDR3: TGTGCCAGCAGCTTCACGGGGATGGCCACTGAAGCTTTCTTT.

This chain joins TRBV6-5 and TRBJ1-1; TRBD1 is a possible D gene (6 bases). V was cut by 5 bases and J by 5 bases, with 18 bases left in between. The CDR3 is made up of 15 amino acids. Germline V gene lookup returns CDR1 MNHEY and CDR2 SVGAGI. CDR3 loop: CASSARGEGGTEAFF. As DNA, the CDR3 is TGTGCCAGCAGTGCGAGAGGGGAGGGGGGAACTGAAGCTTTCTTT.

CDR3 DNA sequence: TGCGCCAGCAGCCAGGATCGCGGGAGCGGGGAGACCCAGTACTTC. It yields the protein CASSQDRGSGETQYF. The rearrangement uses TRBV4-3 and TRBJ2-5; 7 bases line up with TRBD2. The length of the CDR3 is 15 residues. V was pared by 3 bases and J by 5 bases, with 9 bases of the junction left unmatched. Per the germline V gene, CDR1 is LGHNA and CDR2 is YSLEER.

DNA of the CDR3: TGTGCCAGCAGCCCGGTTATGAACACTGAAGCTTTCTTT. As protein: CASSPVMNTEAFF. The chain joins TRBV7-9 to TRBJ1-1; D is unclear. Germline assignment: CDR1 SEHNR and CDR2 FQNEAQ (reference sequence). The V and J ends lost 5 bases and 0 bases respectively, with 7 bases between them. The CDR3 totals 13 residues. The variable domain in full, with the rest retrieved from reference TRBV7-9 and TRBJ1-1, is DTGVSQNPRHKITKRGQNVTFRCDPISEHNRLYWYRQTLGQGPEFLTYFQNEAQLEKSRLLSDRFSAERPKGSFSTLEIQRTEQGDSAMYLCASSPVMNTEAFFGQGTRLTVV.

The V call is TRBV4-2, the J call TRBJ2-6; D gene unclear. The CDR3 is 17 amino acids. The germline V and J ends were trimmed by 0 bases and 1 base, with 10 bases remaining between them. The germline gives CDR1 LGHNA, CDR2 YNFKEQ. CDR3 in DNA: TGTGCCAGCAGCCAAGAGTTTTCGGTTTCTGGGGCCAACGTCCTGACTTTC. This gives the protein CASSQEFSVSGANVLTF.

The genes are TRBV10-1 and TRBJ2-2, with D tentatively TRBD1 (6 bases). The V and J ends lost 10 bases and 4 bases respectively, with 16 bases between them. Germline CDR1 reads WNHNN; CDR2 reads SYGVQD (reference sequence). The length of the CDR3 is 14 residues. CDR3 bases: TGCGCCAACCTCCCGGACAGAATCACCGGGGAGCTGTTTTTT. This translates into CANLPDRITGELFF.

This chain connects TRBV6-5 to TRBJ2-7, with unresolved D. Trimming cost V 5 bases and J 9 bases, with 14 bases left between them. The germline V gene encodes CDR1 MNHEY and CDR2 SVGAGI. The CDR3 is 12 amino acids. The CDR3 here is CASSAMAGAQYF. The CDR3 nucleotides are TGTGCCAGCAGTGCAATGGCAGGCGCGCAGTACTTC.

This clone appeared once. V usage is TRBV13 and J usage is TRBJ2-1; D unclear. V was shortened by 1 base and J by 0 bases, with 7 bases between the two germline ends. CDR1 is PRHDT and CDR2 is FYEKMQ in the germline V gene (reference sequence). This CDR3 contains 15 residues. The CDR3 is CASSLVVSSYNEQFF. For the CDR3, the DNA is TGTGCCAGCAGCTTAGTGGTTAGCTCCTACAATGAGCAGTTCTTC.

The chain employs TRBV5-1 and TRBJ2-5; 8 nucleotides line up with TRBD1. The J call could be wrong; TRBJ2-7 is a better fit for the DNA end. The CDR3 consists of 15 residues. From germline, CDR1 is SGHRS and CDR2 YFSETQ. CDR3 protein: CASRTGTGIFYEQYF. The DNA for the CDR3 is TGCGCCAGCAGAACCGGGACAGGAATTTTCTACGAGCAGTACTTC.

This chain joins TRBV5-1 and TRBJ1-6; no clear D gene. V was pared by 5 bases and J by 10 bases, with 19 bases between. The V gene's germline CDR1 is SGHRS and CDR2 YFSETQ. The CDR3 is 15 amino acids. The CDR3 region is CASRPDTSGSSPLHF. In nucleotides, the CDR3 is TGCGCCAGCAGACCAGATACCTCGGGGAGCTCACCCCTCCACTTT.

The chain is built from TRBV5-1 and TRBJ2-1; 7 positions match TRBD2. V was clipped by 4 bases and J by 6 bases; unmatched bases: 10. The CDR3 sequence is 15 residues long. The V gene's germline CDR1 is SGHRS and CDR2 YFSETQ. The DNA for the CDR3 is TGCGCCAGCAGCCTTTGGGCTAGCGGACCCAATGAGCAGTTCTTC. Amino acid sequence: CASSLWASGPNEQFF.

V and J are TRBV1 and TRBJ2-1; the table assigns TRBD1, which was not confirmed against the DNA. TRBV1 is shown as a pseudogene. This CDR3 comprises 17 residues. CDR3: CTSSHSGARSYYNEQFF. For the CDR3, the DNA is TGCACCAGCAGCCATTCAGGGGCCCGAAGTTACTACAATGAGCAGTTCTTC.

The V call is TRBV7-9, the J call TRBJ2-7, with D possibly being TRBD2 (5 bases). The CDR3 is made up of 13 amino acids. Germline V gene lookup returns CDR1 SEHNR and CDR2 FQNEAQ (reference sequence). The germline V and J ends were trimmed by 8 bases and 0 bases, with 11 bases remaining between them. The CDR3 sequence: CASDGESSYEQYF. The CDR3 DNA reads TGTGCCAGCGACGGGGAGAGCTCCTACGAGCAGTACTTC.

The gene calls are TRBV9 and TRBJ2-2; the D is unclear. Germline V gene data show CDR1 as SGDLS and CDR2 as YYNGEE. Trimming removed 4 bases from V and 2 bases from J, with 3 bases in between. The CDR3 sequence is 12 residues long. The CDR3 here is CASSPNTGELFF. Written as DNA, the CDR3 is TGTGCCAGCAGCCCTAACACCGGGGAGCTGTTTTTT.

This chain connects TRBV7-2 to TRBJ2-3, with D perhaps TRBD2 (6 bases). Between the trimmed V and J ends, which lost 1 base and 4 bases, there was a span of 18 bases. The CDR3 loop spans 17 amino acids. Germline CDR1 is SGHTA and CDR2 is FQGNSA. The CDR3 sequence is CASSLGLSGSFADTQYF. Written as DNA, the CDR3 is TGTGCCAGCAGCTTAGGTCTCTCCGGGAGTTTTGCAGATACGCAGTATTTT. Complete variable domain (other parts from reference TRBV7-2 and TRBJ2-3): GAGVSQSPSNKVTEKGKDVELRCDPISGHTALYWYRQSLGQGLEFLIYFQGNSAPDKSGLPSDRFSAERTGGSVSTLTIQRTQQEDSAVYLCASSLGLSGSFADTQYFGPGTRLTVL.

The chain employs TRBV2 and TRBJ2-5; D is perhaps TRBD2 (5 bases). The CDR3 has 15 amino acids. V lost 1 base and J 5 bases, leaving 14 bases between the germline ends. The V gene's germline CDR1 is SNHLY and CDR2 FYNNEI. The CDR3 spells CASSEGALREETQYF. The CDR3 DNA reads TGTGCCAGCAGTGAAGGGGCGCTAAGGGAGGAGACCCAGTACTTC.

Remarks on this clone: The junction and the germline gene differ at one end; a read error may be behind it. This chain joins TRBV4-3 and TRBJ2-6; D might be TRBD1 (5 bases). The CDR3 is 16 residues long. CDR1 and CDR2 from the germline V gene are LGHNA and YSLEER. CDR3 protein: CASSQEIGSGANGLTF. The CDR3 nucleotides read TGCGCCAGCAGCCAAGAGATAGGCTCTGGGGCCAACGGCCTGACTTTC.

The chain recombines TRBV6-4 with TRBJ2-2; 10 bases map to TRBD2. This CDR3 has 16 residues. CDR1 and CDR2 from the germline V gene are MRHNA and SNTAGT. After removal of 3 bases from V and 3 bases from J, the junction contained 4 bases not matched to a gene. This chain's CDR3 is CASSDRLAGDTGELFF. The CDR3 bases are TGTGCCAGCAGTGATCGGCTAGCGGGAGACACCGGGGAGCTGTTTTTT.

This clone was detected a few times. The chain is built from TRBV4-2 and TRBJ1-1, with D possibly matching TRBD1 (5 bases). The V end lost 1 base, the J end lost 0 bases, and 9 bases lay between the germline ends. This CDR3 is built from 15 residues. The germline V gene has CDR1 LGHNA and CDR2 YNFKEQ. The DNA of the CDR3 is TGTGCCAGCAGCCAAGGACAGCCCTTGAACACTGAAGCTTTCTTT. It yields the protein CASSQGQPLNTEAFF.

The V and J genes are TRBV28 and TRBJ2-4, with D possibly matching TRBD2 (5 bases). V was pared by 6 bases and J by 5 bases, with 5 bases between. The CDR3 is made up of 11 amino acids. Germline V lookup: CDR1 MDHEN, CDR2 SYDVKM. The CDR3 loop is CASREENIQYF. In DNA, the CDR3 is TGTGCCAGCAGGGAGGAAAACATTCAGTACTTC.

This chain joins TRBV10-3 and TRBJ1-5, with D uncertain. The CDR3 totals 16 residues. The germline V and J ends were trimmed by 2 bases and 1 base, with 12 bases remaining between them. Germline CDR1 ENHRY, CDR2 SYGVKD. CDR3 region: CAISEGLLGSNQPQHF. Written as DNA, the CDR3 is TGTGCCATCAGTGAGGGACTTTTGGGAAGCAATCAGCCCCAGCATTTT.

CDR3 in amino acids: CASSHSLAGAHNEQFF. The CDR3 bases are TGCGCCAGCAGCCACTCCCTAGCGGGAGCTCACAATGAGCAGTTCTTC. The V call is TRBV4-1, the J call TRBJ2-1; 10 nucleotides match TRBD2. Germline values: CDR1 MGHRA, CDR2 YSYEKL. CDR3 length: 16 residues. Losses at the gene ends were 3 bases for V and 5 bases for J; bases not matched to a gene: 7.

This clone was recorded only once. An end of the junction differs from the germline gene, which may be a read error. This sequence joins TRBV7-9 and TRBJ1-5; D is possibly TRBD1 (6 bases). Germline CDR1 and CDR2: SEHNR and FQNEAQ (reference sequence). The CDR3 covers 15 residues. The CDR3 region is CSSSPRGGGPQPQHF. The CDR3 nucleotides are TGTTCCAGCAGCCCACGGGGTGGGGGCCCTCAGCCCCAGCATTTT.

This rearrangement joins TRBV7-2 to TRBJ2-7; maybe TRBD2 (5 bases). The CDR3 loop spans 14 amino acids. Germline V gene sequence: CDR1 SGHTA, CDR2 FQGNSA. V lost 2 bases and J lost 5, with 13 bases in between. The chain's CDR3 is CASSLYGVKNEQYF. In nucleotides, the CDR3 is TGTGCCAGCAGCTTATACGGGGTAAAAAACGAGCAGTACTTC.

V and J are TRBV5-1 and TRBJ2-3; 9 bases match TRBD1. Germline CDR1 reads SGHRS; CDR2 reads YFSETQ. The CDR3 spans 15 residues. V was clipped by 2 bases and J by 5 bases; unmatched bases: 6. CDR3 sequence: CASSLLQGAGDTQYF. DNA of the CDR3: TGCGCCAGCAGCTTACTACAGGGGGCGGGAGATACGCAGTATTTT.

The chain carries TRBV14 and TRBJ2-7, with D unresolved. The V gene lost 0 bases and the J gene lost 4 bases, with 16 bases spanning the gap. CDR1 SGHDN and CDR2 FVKESK come from the germline V gene. The CDR3 has 16 residues. The DNA of the CDR3 is TGTGCCAGCAGCCAAGATTTAGGAGCGAGTATGTACGAGCAGTACTTC. Protein product: CASSQDLGASMYEQYF. Using reference TRBV14 and TRBJ2-7 for the parts outside the CDR3, the full variable domain is EAGVTQFPSHSVIEKGQTVTLRCDPISGHDNLYWYRRVMGKEIKFLLHFVKESKQDESGMPNNRFLAERTGGTYSTLKVQPAELEDSGVYFCASSQDLGASMYEQYFGPGTRLTVT.

The rearrangement joins TRBV5-1 to TRBJ2-7; 7 bases are shared with TRBD1. J gave up 4 bases and V 0 bases, and 4 bases lay outside the gene matches. CDR1 and CDR2 (germline): SGHRS, YFSETQ. The CDR3 extends over 14 amino acids. CDR3 region: CASSLGQGPYEQYF. The CDR3 DNA reads as TGCGCCAGCAGCTTGGGACAGGGCCCGTACGAGCAGTACTTC.

The V call is TRBV7-9, the J call TRBJ2-7; D may be TRBD1 (6 bases). Germline CDR1 and CDR2: SEHNR and FQNEAQ (reference sequence). The CDR3 spans 14 residues. Trimming stripped 5 bases from V and 4 bases from J, with 15 bases between. CDR3 sequence reads: CASSHLQGWYEQYF. The CDR3 bases are TGTGCCAGCAGCCACTTACAGGGCTGGTACGAGCAGTACTTC.

This chain connects TRBV4-1 to TRBJ2-3; 8 positions match TRBD2. The junction had 9 bases not matched to a gene; V was cut back by 1 base and J by 3 bases. Germline V gene lookup returns CDR1 MGHRA and CDR2 YSYEKL. The CDR3 runs 17 residues. The CDR3 loop is CASSQVGTAGVTDTQYF. DNA for the CDR3: TGCGCCAGCAGCCAAGTAGGAACAGCGGGAGTAACAGATACGCAGTATTTT.

The rearrangement links TRBV19 to TRBJ2-5, with D possibly being TRBD2 (6 bases). Germline values: CDR1 LNHDA, CDR2 SQIVND (reference sequence). V was pared by 4 bases and J by 5 bases, with 11 bases between. This CDR3 spans 13 amino acids. The CDR3 loop reads CASSRGVRETQYF. CDR3 DNA: TGTGCCAGTAGTAGGGGGGTAAGGGAGACCCAGTACTTC.

The chain combines TRBV9 with TRBJ1-2; 9 positions agree with TRBD1. Germline values: CDR1 SGDLS, CDR2 YYNGEE. Germline trimming cut 2 bases from V and 4 bases from J; bases unmatched to any gene: 3. This CDR3 has 14 amino acids. The CDR3 DNA reads TGTGCCAGCAGCGTGGACAGGGGTTCCTATGGCTACACCTTC. Translated, it gives CASSVDRGSYGYTF.

V gene TRBV9 combines with J gene TRBJ2-2; D is unclear. The germline gives CDR1 SGDLS, CDR2 YYNGEE. The CDR3 is 12 residues long. The V end lost 3 bases, the J end lost 4 bases, and 4 bases lay between the germline ends. The CDR3 protein is CASSGATGELFF. CDR3 nucleotides: TGTGCCAGCAGCGGGGCCACCGGGGAGCTGTTTTTT.